The 5 T cell receptor beta chains listed next were all sequenced from one sample in a study of cytomegalovirus exposure and HLA in healthy donors. 60 Vbeta and 13 Jbeta primers were used in PCR. The assay was immunoSEQ multiplex PCR, and TCRdb's table has in-frame clones only and misses some. The sample yields roughly 200,000 clones, approximately 79% seen once. Sequencing was performed on PBMCs. Receptor source: a man in his forties or fifties in good health and CMV-seronegative.

The chain combines TRBV18 with TRBJ2-2; TRBD2 agrees at 12 bases. The junction had 6 bases not matched to a gene; V was cut back by 3 bases and J by 1 base. Germline CDR1 reads KGHSH; CDR2 reads LQKENI. The length of the CDR3 is 18 residues. The DNA of the CDR3 is TGTGCCAGCTCACCTCTTCAACTAGCGGGAGGGAACACCGGGGAGCTGTTTTTT. Its protein product is CASSPLQLAGGNTGELFF. Filled out from reference TRBV18 and TRBJ2-2, the complete variable domain reads NAGVMQNPRHLVRRRGQEARLRCSPMKGHSHVYWYRQLPEEGLKFMVYLQKENIIDESGMPKERFSAEFPKEGPSILRIQQVVRGDSAAYFCASSPLQLAGGNTGELFFGEGSRLTVL.

The sample holds a few counts of this clone. The rearrangement uses TRBV7-9 and TRBJ1-1, with TRBD1 identical over 7 bases. Per the germline V gene, CDR1 is SEHNR and CDR2 is FQNEAQ (reference sequence). The ends lost 5 bases at V and 0 bases at J; junction bases unmatched: 6. CDR3 length: 15 amino acids. The CDR3 DNA reads TGTGCCAGCAGCCCCCGACAGGGAGTGAACACTGAAGCTTTCTTT. Translated: CASSPRQGVNTEAFF.

V is TRBV5-1 and J is TRBJ1-1; D perhaps matches TRBD1 (6 bases). Trimming took off 7 bases at V and 5 bases at J, with 9 bases between the two ends. Germline-derived CDR1 and CDR2 are SGHRS and YFSETQ. This CDR3 comprises 11 residues. In nucleotides, the CDR3 is TGCGCCAGCCGAACAGGGACTGAAGCTTTCTTT. It codes for CASRTGTEAFF. The variable domain in full, completed from reference TRBV5-1 and TRBJ1-1, reads KAGVTQTPRYLIKTRGQQVTLSCSPISGHRSVSWYQQTPGQGLQFLFEYFSETQRNKGNFPGRFSGRQFSNSRSEMNVSTLELGDSALYLCASRTGTEAFFGQGTRLTVV.

The chain couples TRBV7-9 to TRBJ2-1, with D perhaps TRBD2 (6 bases). The CDR3 runs to 13 residues. Germline V lookup: CDR1 SEHNR, CDR2 FQNEAQ (reference sequence). V lost 1 base, J lost 9 bases, and 10 bases lay in between. CDR3 amino acids: CASSLELAGEQFF. The CDR3 region has the DNA TGTGCCAGCAGCTTAGAACTAGCCGGTGAGCAGTTCTTC.

This chain connects TRBV5-1 to TRBJ1-3, with TRBD1 as a possible D gene (5 bases). The CDR3 spans 14 residues. V was shortened by 6 bases and J by 4 bases, with 14 bases between the two germline ends. Looked up from germline, CDR1 is SGHRS and CDR2 is YFSETQ. CDR3 DNA: TGCGCCAGCACAGCAGGGCTATCAGGAAACACCATATATTTT. Translated, it gives CASTAGLSGNTIYF.